Reported below is one T cell receptor (beta chain). The entry originates in a study of T cell changes during pregnancy in multiple sclerosis. Trimming at V came to 5 bases and at J to 4 bases, leaving 10 bases not matched to a gene. This CDR3 region has 15 residues. Germline-derived CDR1 and CDR2 are SGHTA and FQGNSA. Only in-frame clones appear in the TCRdb table, and some are missing; sequencing was by immunoSEQ multiplex PCR. The sample yields tens of thousands of clones, over 80% seen once. The V call is TRBV7-2, the J call TRBJ1-1, with TRBD1 matching over 7 bases. The starting material was CD4+ T cells from peripheral blood mononuclear cells, obtained after pregnancy. The clonotype originates from a female donor with multiple sclerosis, enrolled in a pregnancy study. The CDR3 here is CASSVPTGYGTEAFF. In DNA form, the CDR3 reads TGTGCCAGCAGCGTACCGACAGGGTATGGCACTGAAGCTTTCTTT.